This TCR beta chain was documented in a study of T cell responses to AZD1222 COVID-19 vaccine. V was pared by 1 base and J by 2 bases, with 12 bases between. This CDR3 comprises 15 residues. Per germline, CDR1 SGHAT and CDR2 FQNNGV. This clone occurred once. The antigen remains unidentified. Study-level results: Repertoires in all cases were sampled only once the peak T cell response had passed. At baseline, just six AZD1222 recipients tested seropositive.

Second-dose intervals near 4 or 12 weeks were combined. Method: immunoSEQ multiplex PCR; TCRdb's copy keeps in-frame clones and lacks some. This table holds 200,000 or so clones, about 94% found once. Here the sequenced sample was peripheral blood, taken 28 days after the second AZD1222 dose. The TCR was taken from an adult who received the AZD1222 COVID-19 vaccine. This chain joins TRBV11-2 and TRBJ2-7; D unresolved. The CDR3 here is CASSLVVVGPYEQYF. The CDR3 DNA follows: TGTGCCAGCAGCTTAGTTGTGGTCGGTCCCTACGAGCAGTACTTC.